This T cell receptor beta chain was identified during a study of regulatory T cells in long-lasting Graves disease. The study, taken as a whole, reports: Persistent disease exhibited a predilection for TRBV28, TRBJ1-2 and TRBJ2-5. Persistent Graves' patients showed a TCR diversity that was lower than that of newly diagnosed ones.

The TCR beta library used iRepertoire HTBI primers with Arm-PCR amplification of CDR3. TCRdb itself ran the multiplex PCR reads through MiXCR, one entry per CDR3 protein. The table records around 510,000 distinct CDR3 sequences, about a fifth of them present only once. Time point meaning: persistent/refractory GD, antithyroid drugs over 5 years with positive TRAb. Construction of the TCR library relied on RNA isolated from PBMCs. The ends were cut back, 0 bases at V and 3 bases at J, with 17 bases in the middle. Germline V gives CDR1 SGHTA, CDR2 FQGTGA. The CDR3 has 18 amino acids. As regards this clonotype: Its antigen is undetermined.

The specimen was peripheral blood mononuclear cells (PBMCs), collected when the disease was refractory, from a patient treated with antithyroid drugs. The chain carries TRBV7-3 and TRBJ2-2; D is possibly TRBD1 (6 bases). The origin of this receptor is a female donor with Graves disease. CDR3 sequence: CASSLTSRTEKDTGELFF. The CDR3 nucleotides are TGTGCCAGCAGCTTAACTTCTAGGACAGAGAAAGACACCGGGGAGCTGTTTTTT.